These T cell receptor beta chains were read from a single sample in a study of T cell repertoires in cytomegalovirus infection. The antigens these receptors bind are not known. TCRdb re-called the reads with MiXCR, one entry per CDR3 protein. The sample lists 700,000 to 900,000 distinct CDR3 sequences, 29% occurring once. This specimen was cultured CD8+ T cells from PBMCs, taken from culture after CMV antigen stimulation. The receptors originated from a human donor in good health (CMV status not recorded). Some clones in this sample may be carry-over from other donors' samples. Both conserved end residues are part of each CDR3. A clone size is listed for some rows: how often the clone was seen (once, few, many), or a class if it is expanded.

>-|TRBV28
CASSGPGSYYGYTF
>-|TRBV12-5
CASGLGVRQGTTGELFF
>-|TRBV7-9
CASSLARSYGYTF
>-|TRBV5-6
CASQGASPNYGYTF
>-|TRBV20-1
CSATYSGGEETQCF
>-|TRBV5-6
CASLSGRPYNEQFF
>few|TRBV6-7
CASSLGTVDYEQYF
>-|TRBV12-3/TRBV12-4
CASSFSGTTGELFF
>few|TRBV19
CASTKSYGYTF
>-|TRBV6-1
CASSDFGSSYEQYF
>-|TRBV29-1
CSVLTGRTYEQYF
>-|TRBV7-6
CAVTTSAFTDTQYF
>-|TRBV27
CASTKTGALGEQYF
>few|TRBV5-8
CASSPGQTSSYNEQFF
>few|TRBV5-6
CASSSVRGGYGYTF
>few|TRBV4-2
CASSQVHSSGVNTGELFF
>few|TRBV27
CASSFPPNMNTEAFF
>-|TRBV9
CASSVAVVAYNEQFF